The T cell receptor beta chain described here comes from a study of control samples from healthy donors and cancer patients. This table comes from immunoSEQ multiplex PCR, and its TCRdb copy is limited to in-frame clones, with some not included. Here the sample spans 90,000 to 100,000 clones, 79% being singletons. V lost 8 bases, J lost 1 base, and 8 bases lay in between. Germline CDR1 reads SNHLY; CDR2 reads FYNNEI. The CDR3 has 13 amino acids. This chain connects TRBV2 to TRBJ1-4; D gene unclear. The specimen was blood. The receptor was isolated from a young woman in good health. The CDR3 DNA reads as TGTGCCAGCCGTCGGGGAACTAATGAAAAACTGTTTTTT. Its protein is CASRRGTNEKLFF.